This T cell receptor (beta chain) derives from a study of T cell repertoires in cytomegalovirus infection (dated 2019 in TCRdb). About the study as a whole: Alongside well-studied HLA-B-restricted epitopes, the peptide stimulations were aimed at recently identified HLA-C-restricted CMV epitopes, whose presentation resists viral immunomodulation. The HLA type of each donor mattered for the analysis, because public TCR beta signatures pointed to carriage of CMV infection along with the matching HLA type. Study-wide conclusions, independent of this receptor: The ex vivo response was dominated by HLA-C-restricted CMV-specific TCR beta clonotypes, and the single most frequent clonotype in two of eight donors was supplied by these HLA-C-restricted clonotypes. In both this cohort and an independent cohort of several hundred donors, the cumulative frequency of public TCR beta family members distinguished carriers of CMV infection plus the relevant HLA type.

Reads for this sample came from an Illumina HiSeq 1500. TCRdb trimmed public reads at Q25 via fastp, called clones via MiXCR and kept in-frame beta chains. CDR3 protein duplicates are merged, each entry listing the most common genes and DNA. Counted in this sample were tens of thousands of distinct CDR3 sequences; less than 30% of them appeared once. Together, the top ten hold 50% to 70% of the sample. A word on this clonotype: Its antigen remains unidentified. Nothing much larger sits one base from this clone, and base qualities are not available.

The treatment or condition label of this sample denotes: in vitro stimulation with specific CMV peptide epitopes to enrich CMV-specific T cells. From the germline V gene, CDR1 is SGHVS and CDR2 is FNYEAQ. V is pared back by 5 bases and J by 2 bases, with 19 bases lying between the germline termini. There are 16 amino acids in the CDR3, from cysteine to phenylalanine inclusive. CDR3 DNA is the only sequence kept; it has 48 bases, read in frame from the first base. The chain links TRBV7-6 with TRBJ2-7, and the D gene may be TRBD2, 6 bases matching. The clonotype originates from a human donor in good health (CMV status not recorded). Some clones in this sample may be carry-over from other donors' samples. The sample in question was CD8+ T cells from cultured PBMCs, obtained from culture after CMV antigen stimulation. CDR3 sequence: CASSHAFGGDPYEQYF. The DNA reads as follows: TGTGCCAGCAGCCACGCTTTCGGCGGGGACCCCTACGAGCAGTACTTC.